This paragraph covers one T cell receptor beta chain sequence. As yet, its antigen is unknown. These data come from a study of cytomegalovirus exposure and HLA in healthy donors. The overall study: Unique TCR beta sequences numbering some 120 million came from approximately 180 million T cells in an earlier analysis. Drawn from HLA-typed donors, tens of millions of unique TCRs were held in an early data release.

Study-level points and caveats: In a later analysis, a genetic analysis reported fewer productive-TCR N-insertions in an Asian-associated ancestry cluster than the cohort average. One cluster of highly shared sequence variants probably arose as a sequencing artifact.

Per the germline V gene, CDR1 is SGHDN and CDR2 is FVKESK. Trimming at V came to 4 bases and at J to 5 bases, leaving 9 bases not matched to a gene. The CDR3 is 16 residues long. The study ran its PCR with 60 Vbeta and 13 Jbeta primers. The assay was immunoSEQ multiplex PCR, and TCRdb's table has in-frame clones only and misses some. Of about 160,000 clones in the sample, 65% to 85% are singletons; the top ten hold about 6.3%. The specimen was PBMCs. The chain couples TRBV14 to TRBJ2-1, with 9 nucleotides matching TRBD1. The receptor comes from a male donor in good health and CMV-seropositive. The DNA for the CDR3 is TGTGCCAGCAGCCTTAACAGGGGGCTAAGGAACAATGAGCAGTTCTTC. This sequence encodes CASSLNRGLRNNEQFF.